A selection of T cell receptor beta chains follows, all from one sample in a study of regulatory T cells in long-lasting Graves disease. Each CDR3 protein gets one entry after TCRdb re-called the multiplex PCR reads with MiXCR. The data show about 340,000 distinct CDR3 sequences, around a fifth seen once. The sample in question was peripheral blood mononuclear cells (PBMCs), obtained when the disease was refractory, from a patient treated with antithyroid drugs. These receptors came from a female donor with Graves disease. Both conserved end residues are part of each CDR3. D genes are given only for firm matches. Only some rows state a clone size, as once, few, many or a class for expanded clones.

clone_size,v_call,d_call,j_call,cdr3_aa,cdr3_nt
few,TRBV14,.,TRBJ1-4,CASSQALEKLFF,TGTGCCAGCAGCCAAGCCCTTGAAAAACTGTTTTTT
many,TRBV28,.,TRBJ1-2,CASSLGGTHPYGYTF,TGTGCCAGCAGTTTAGGTGGGACCCACCCCTATGGCTACACCTTC
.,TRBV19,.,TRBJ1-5,CASSRDNNQPQHF,TGTGCCAGTAGTAGGGACAACAATCAGCCCCAGCATTTT
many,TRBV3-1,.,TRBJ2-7,CASSQGLTSYEQYF,TGTGCCAGCAGCCAGGGACTGACTTCCTACGAGCAGTACTTC
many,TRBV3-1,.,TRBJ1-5,CASSQDSGRPQHF,TGTGCCAGCAGTCAGGACAGTGGTCGGCCCCAGCATTTT
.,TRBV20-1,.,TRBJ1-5,CSATRLFGGLGQPQHF,TGCAGTGCTACCCGATTGTTCGGGGGGCTAGGGCAGCCCCAGCATTTT
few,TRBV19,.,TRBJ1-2,CASSFTAFFYGYTF,TGTGCCAGTAGTTTTACAGCATTCTTCTATGGCTACACCTTC
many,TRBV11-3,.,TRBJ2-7,CASSLDVYEQYF,TGTGCCAGCAGCTTAGACGTGTACGAGCAGTACTTC
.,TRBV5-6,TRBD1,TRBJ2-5,CASSLTGVGGETQYF,TGTGCCAGCAGCTTGACAGGGGTTGGAGGAGAGACCCAGTACTTC
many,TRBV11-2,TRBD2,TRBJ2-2,CASSTAGGSNTGELFF,TGTGCCAGCAGCACAGCGGGAGGATCGAACACCGGGGAGCTGTTTTTT
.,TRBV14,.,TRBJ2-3,CASSHRLYFRRTGTDTQYF,TGTGCCAGCAGCCACCGACTTTATTTCCGACGTACGGGCACAGATACGCAGTATTTT
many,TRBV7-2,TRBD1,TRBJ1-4,CASSLPAGGEKLFF,TGTGCCAGCAGCTTACCGGCAGGGGGTGAAAAACTGTTTTTT
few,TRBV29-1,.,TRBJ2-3,CSVPTGASPDTQYF,TGCAGCGTTCCGACGGGAGCCTCCCCCGATACGCAGTATTTT
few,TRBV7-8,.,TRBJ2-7,CASSLVFGGYEQYF,TGTGCCAGCAGCTTAGTGTTTGGAGGCTACGAGCAGTACTTC
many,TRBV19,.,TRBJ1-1,CASNKLLNTEAFF,TGTGCCAGTAACAAACTTCTGAACACTGAAGCTTTCTTT
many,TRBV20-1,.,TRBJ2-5,CSAREGRRETQYF,TGCAGTGCTAGGGAGGGGAGGCGGGAGACCCAGTACTTC
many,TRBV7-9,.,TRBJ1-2,CASSLEGLRGYTF,TGCGCCAGCAGCTTGGAGGGGTTGCGGGGCTACACCTTC
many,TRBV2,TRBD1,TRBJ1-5,CAGSVRDRGSYQPQHF,TGTGCCGGCAGTGTTAGGGACAGGGGGAGTTATCAGCCCCAGCATTTT
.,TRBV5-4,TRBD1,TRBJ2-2,CASSFGQGTTGELFF,TGTGCCAGCAGCTTTGGACAGGGGACGACCGGGGAGCTGTTTTTT
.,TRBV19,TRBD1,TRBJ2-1,CASSIRQGNNEQFF,TGTGCCAGTAGTATTAGACAGGGGAATAATGAGCAGTTCTTC
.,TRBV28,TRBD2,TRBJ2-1,CASSWTSGRAWGF,TGTGCCAGCAGTTGGACTAGCGGGAGGGCCTGGGGCTTC